The 24 T cell receptor beta chains below were found in one sample sequenced in a study of type 1 and type 2 diabetes patients. PCR was run on genomic DNA. The TCR beta CDR3 region was amplified using 30 forward and 13 reverse primers. TCRdb re-analysed the multiplex PCR reads in MiXCR, keeping a single row per CDR3 protein. The data contain 250,000 or so distinct CDR3 sequences, 40% to 50% of them seen just once; the ten biggest clones take up around 15%. The sample comprised peripheral blood mononuclear cells (PBMCs). The receptors were sampled from a man aged 18 to 29 with type 2 diabetes.

The chain has TRBV7-8 and TRBJ1-3; D is unresolved. Germline V gives CDR1 SGHVS, CDR2 FQNEAQ. V was clipped by 4 bases and J by 4 bases, with 8 bases between them. This CDR3 region has 13 residues. The CDR3 reads CASSSAGGNTIYF. In DNA, the CDR3 is TGTGCCAGCAGCTCAGCGGGAGGAAACACCATATATTTT. The entire variable domain, with the rest obtained from reference TRBV7-8 and TRBJ1-3, is as follows: GAGVSQSPRYKVAKRGQDVALRCDPISGHVSLFWYQQALGQGPEFLTYFQNEAQLDKSGLPSDRFFAERPEGSVSTLKIQRTQQEDSAVYLCASSSAGGNTIYFGEGSWLTVV.

The V gene is TRBV4-1, the J gene TRBJ1-4, with 7 bases that match TRBD1. The V gene end was trimmed by 3 bases and the J gene end by 8 bases; junction bases not matched to a gene: 6. Germline lookup yields CDR1 MGHRA and CDR2 YSYEKL. The CDR3 totals 14 residues. CDR3 in amino acids: CASSHGQVEEKLFF. The CDR3 coding sequence is TGCGCCAGCAGCCACGGACAGGTTGAAGAAAAACTGTTTTTT.

The chain links TRBV9 to TRBJ1-1; D remains ambiguous. V lost 3 bases, J lost 4 bases, and 4 bases lay in between. Germline V lookup: CDR1 SGDLS, CDR2 YYNGEE. The CDR3 runs 11 residues. Written as DNA, the CDR3 is TGTGCCAGCAGCGGACTCACTGAAGCTTTCTTT. As protein: CASSGLTEAFF.

This clonotype was seen repeatedly, ten times or more. The rearrangement joins TRBV7-8 to TRBJ1-2; D might be TRBD1 (5 bases). The CDR3 covers 13 residues. V lost 3 bases, J lost 8 bases, and 13 bases lay in between. Germline values: CDR1 SGHVS, CDR2 FQNEAQ. The CDR3 spells CASSFGGSYGYTF. The CDR3, as DNA: TGTGCCAGCAGCTTCGGGGGTAGTTACGGCTACACCTTC.

This clonotype has a count of ten or more. The chain employs TRBV20-1 and TRBJ1-1; D ambiguous. The V end lost 2 bases, the J end lost 3 bases, and 19 bases lay between the germline ends. Germline V gives CDR1 DFQATT, CDR2 SNEGSKA (reference sequence). This CDR3 comprises 16 residues. The CDR3 DNA reads as TGCAGTGCTAGACCAAGACGGTCCGGGTCGGACACTGAAGCTTTCTTT. Protein: CSARPRRSGSDTEAFF.

The J gene is TRBJ1-2, the V gene TRBV27, with 10 bases matching TRBD1. J was trimmed by 4 bases and V by 6 bases; bases with no gene match: 8. Germline CDR1 and CDR2: MNHEY and SMNVEV (reference sequence). The CDR3 totals 15 residues. The DNA for the CDR3 is TGTGCCAGCAGCCCTGGGACAGGGGTAAGCTATGGCTACACCTTC. Amino acid sequence: CASSPGTGVSYGYTF.

This sequence joins TRBV2 and TRBJ2-7; D possibly uses TRBD1 or TRBD2 (6 bases each). The CDR3 is 16 residues long. V was pared by 0 bases and J by 0 bases, with 12 bases between. CDR1 is SNHLY and CDR2 is FYNNEI in the germline V gene. The CDR3 nucleotides read TGTGCCAGCAGTGAAGCTCCGGGGGCGAGCTCCTACGAGCAGTACTTC. It encodes CASSEAPGASSYEQYF.

The chain couples TRBV7-2 to TRBJ2-5; 8 nucleotides agree with TRBD2. The CDR3 runs 14 residues. Germline CDR1 is SGHTA and CDR2 is FQGNSA. The junction had 5 bases not matched to a gene; V was cut back by 5 bases and J by 3 bases. The CDR3 spells CASSQNSGKETQYF. DNA of the CDR3: TGTGCCAGCAGCCAGAATAGCGGGAAAGAGACCCAGTACTTC.

The chain uses TRBV20-1 and TRBJ1-1, with D unresolved. V lost 1 base to trimming and J lost 11 bases, with 14 bases between them. The CDR3 is made up of 12 amino acids. Germline V gene lookup returns CDR1 DFQATT and CDR2 SNEGSKA (reference sequence). CDR3 amino acids: CSARGPLRIAFF. The CDR3 DNA reads TGCAGTGCTAGAGGCCCCCTTAGGATTGCTTTCTTT.

This clonotype was counted a single time. The chain couples TRBV9 to TRBJ2-1, with 10 bases lining up with TRBD1. The CDR3 has 16 residues. The trim removed 3 bases at V and 4 bases at J, leaving 7 bases unmatched. Looked up from germline, CDR1 is SGDLS and CDR2 is YYNGEE. CDR3 sequence: CASSATSGQGYNEQFF. In nucleotides, the CDR3 is TGTGCCAGCAGCGCGACCTCGGGACAGGGGTACAATGAGCAGTTCTTC. The variable domain in full, completed from reference TRBV9 and TRBJ2-1, reads DSGVTQTPKHLITATGQRVTLRCSPRSGDLSVYWYQQSLDQGLQFLIQYYNGEERAKGNILERFSAQQFPDLHSELNLSSLELGDSALYFCASSATSGQGYNEQFFGPGTRLTVL.

The chain uses TRBV5-1 and TRBJ1-1; D not resolved. V lost 4 bases, J lost 1 base, and 11 bases lay in between. Germline V gene lookup returns CDR1 SGHRS and CDR2 YFSETQ. The CDR3 runs 14 residues. Written as DNA, the CDR3 is TGCGCCAGCAGCCCACTCGGGCGGAACACTGAAGCTTTCTTT. It yields the protein CASSPLGRNTEAFF.

The V call is TRBV7-9, the J call TRBJ1-1, with D possibly matching TRBD1 (5 bases). Trimming took off 1 base at V and 8 bases at J, with 8 bases between the two ends. The length of the CDR3 is 12 residues. In germline, CDR1 is SEHNR, CDR2 FQNEAQ (reference sequence). CDR3 coding DNA: TGTGCCAGCAGCTTAGGGGGCTGGGAAGCTTTCTTT. Translation: CASSLGGWEAFF.

V gene TRBV7-6 combines with J gene TRBJ2-1, with D perhaps matching TRBD2 (6 bases). The CDR3 sequence is 15 residues long. The germline gives CDR1 SGHVS, CDR2 FNYEAQ. V lost 5 bases to trimming and J lost 10 bases, with 21 bases between them. The CDR3 reads CASSPQWGDGAEQFF. In DNA form, the CDR3 reads TGTGCCAGCAGCCCTCAGTGGGGGGATGGGGCGGAGCAGTTCTTC.

This rearrangement joins TRBV12-5 to TRBJ1-1; tentative D call: TRBD1 (5 bases). With 5 bases removed from V and 4 bases from J, the gap between germline ends came to 8 bases. The germline V gene has CDR1 LGHNT and CDR2 FRNRAP. This CDR3 is 12 amino acids long. DNA of the CDR3: TGTGCTAGTGGTCTTGGGGGCACTGAAGCTTTCTTT. Translated: CASGLGGTEAFF.

The chain joins TRBV20-1 to TRBJ2-1, with 10 bases that match TRBD2. This CDR3 is 14 amino acids long. The J segment lost 4 bases and the V segment lost 8 bases, leaving 8 bases of the junction unmatched. The germline CDR1 and CDR2 sequences are DFQATT and SNEGSKA (reference sequence). CDR3 residues: CSRSGRLSYNEQFF. CDR3 sequence (DNA): TGCAGTCGTAGCGGGAGGCTTAGTTACAATGAGCAGTTCTTC.

The CDR3 region is CAWSGGAGYTF. The CDR3 DNA is TGTGCCTGGAGTGGTGGGGCAGGCTACACCTTC. This rearrangement joins TRBV30 to TRBJ1-2; perhaps TRBD1 as D (5 bases). Germline lookup yields CDR1 GTSNPN and CDR2 SVGIG (reference sequence). This CDR3 contains 11 residues. The germline V and J ends were trimmed by 1 base and 8 bases, with 8 bases remaining between them.

This chain uses TRBV6-5 with TRBJ1-2; no clear D gene. V gave up 3 bases and J gave up 7 bases, with 6 bases separating them. The length of the CDR3 is 11 residues. Looked up from germline, CDR1 is MNHEY and CDR2 is SVGAGI. CDR3: CASSYMGGYTF. CDR3 bases: TGTGCCAGCAGTTATATGGGTGGCTACACCTTC.

This clonotype has only a few counts. The chain carries TRBV7-3 and TRBJ1-1; TRBD1 aligns across 7 bases. CDR1 and CDR2 from the germline V gene are SGHTA and FQGTGA. This CDR3 comprises 12 residues. J was trimmed by 6 bases and V by 5 bases; bases with no gene match: 3. The CDR3 bases are TGTGCCAGCAGCCCCGGGACAGCTGAAGCTTTCTTT. Encoded protein: CASSPGTAEAFF.

Of note for this clonotype: A single base separates this from a much larger clone, so it may be a read error. The chain recombines TRBV30 with TRBJ1-2; D remains unclear. This CDR3 spans 11 amino acids. Trimming shortened V by 4 bases and J by 8 bases, and 11 bases separated the two germline ends. Per the germline V gene, CDR1 is GTSNPN and CDR2 is SVGIG (reference sequence). The CDR3 region is CAWIGLRGYTF. CDR3 nucleotide sequence: TGTGCCTGGATCGGACTGAGGGGCTACACCTTC.

The chain joins TRBV5-1 to TRBJ2-1, with D perhaps assigned TRBD1 or TRBD2 (6 bases each). The germline V gene has CDR1 SGHRS and CDR2 YFSETQ. V was clipped by 0 bases and J by 1 base, with 17 bases between them. CDR3 length: 18 amino acids. The chain's CDR3 is CASSLEVGGAGSYNEQFF. For the CDR3, the DNA is TGCGCCAGCAGCTTGGAGGTGGGGGGCGCGGGGTCCTACAATGAGCAGTTCTTC.

The chain has TRBV7-2 and TRBJ2-5, with 9 nucleotides matching TRBD1. CDR3 size: 17 residues. Trimming took 2 bases from V and 3 from J; bases not matched to a gene: 10. Germline lookup yields CDR1 SGHTA and CDR2 FQGNSA. CDR3 in DNA: TGTGCCAGCAGCTTACGTCTCGGGACAGGGAGGGAAGAGACCCAGTACTTC. Protein product: CASSLRLGTGREETQYF.

This chain uses TRBV12-3 or TRBV12-4 with TRBJ1-1; 11 bases line up with TRBD1. CDR3 size: 13 residues. Losses at the gene ends were 7 bases for V and 8 bases for J; bases not matched to a gene: 6. The CDR3 DNA follows: TGTGCCAGCACGGACAGGGGGCCGGGGGAAGCTTTCTTT. Its protein product is CASTDRGPGEAFF.

This sequence joins TRBV2 and TRBJ1-1, with 11 bases identical to TRBD1. The length of the CDR3 is 16 residues. Germline V gives CDR1 SNHLY, CDR2 FYNNEI. Germline trimming cut 3 bases from V and 5 bases from J; bases unmatched to any gene: 8. CDR3 sequence (DNA): TGTGCCAGCAGTGAGTTTCCGGGACAGGGGGGTACTGAAGCTTTCTTT. It specifies CASSEFPGQGGTEAFF.

V gene TRBV15 combines with J gene TRBJ1-5; D ambiguous. This CDR3 is built from 15 residues. Germline-derived CDR1 and CDR2 are LNHNV and YYDKDF (reference sequence). V dropped 0 bases and J dropped 5 bases, with 11 bases sitting between them. CDR3 DNA: TGTGCCACCAGCAGAGATTGGGGTTCCGATCAGCCCCAGCATTTT. Encoded protein: CATSRDWGSDQPQHF.